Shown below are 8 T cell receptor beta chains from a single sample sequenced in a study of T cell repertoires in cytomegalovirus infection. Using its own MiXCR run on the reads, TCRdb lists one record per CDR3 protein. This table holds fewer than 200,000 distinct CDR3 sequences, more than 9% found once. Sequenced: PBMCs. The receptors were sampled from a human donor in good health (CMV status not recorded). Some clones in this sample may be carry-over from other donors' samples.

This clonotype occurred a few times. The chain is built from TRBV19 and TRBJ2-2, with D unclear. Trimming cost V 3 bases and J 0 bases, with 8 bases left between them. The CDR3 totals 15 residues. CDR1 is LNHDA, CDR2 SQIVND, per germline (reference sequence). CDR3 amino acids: CASSMISPNTGELFF. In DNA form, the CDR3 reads TGTGCCAGTAGTATGATCTCCCCGAACACCGGGGAGCTGTTTTTT.

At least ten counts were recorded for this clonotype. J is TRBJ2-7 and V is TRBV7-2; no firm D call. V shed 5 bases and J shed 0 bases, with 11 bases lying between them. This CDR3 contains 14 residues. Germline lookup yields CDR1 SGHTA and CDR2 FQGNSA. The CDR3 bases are TGTGCCAGCAGCCCCCCCCACCTCTCCTACGAGCAGTACTTC. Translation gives CASSPPHLSYEQYF.

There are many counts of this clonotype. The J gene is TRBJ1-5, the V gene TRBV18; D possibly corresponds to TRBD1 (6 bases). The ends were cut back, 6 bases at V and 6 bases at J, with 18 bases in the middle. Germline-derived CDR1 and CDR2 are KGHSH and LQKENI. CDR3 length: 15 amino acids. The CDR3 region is CASSLETGRGQPQHF. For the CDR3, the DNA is TGTGCCAGCTCCCTCGAGACAGGCAGAGGTCAGCCCCAGCATTTT.

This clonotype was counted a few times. CDR3 DNA: TGCAGCGTTGAGGTGGCGGGGCTTAGTGGCTACACCTTC. The encoded protein is CSVEVAGLSGYTF. V is TRBV29-1 and J is TRBJ1-2, with D possibly TRBD1 on 5 matching bases. V dropped 3 bases and J dropped 7 bases, with 15 bases sitting between them. The CDR3 is 13 amino acids. The germline gives CDR1 SQVTM, CDR2 ANQGSEA.

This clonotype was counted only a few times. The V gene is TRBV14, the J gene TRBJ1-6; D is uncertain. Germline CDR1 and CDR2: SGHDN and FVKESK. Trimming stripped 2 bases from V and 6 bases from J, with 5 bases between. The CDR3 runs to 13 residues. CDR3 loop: CASSQLGNSPLHF. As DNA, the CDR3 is TGTGCCAGCAGCCAATTGGGTAATTCACCCCTCCACTTT.

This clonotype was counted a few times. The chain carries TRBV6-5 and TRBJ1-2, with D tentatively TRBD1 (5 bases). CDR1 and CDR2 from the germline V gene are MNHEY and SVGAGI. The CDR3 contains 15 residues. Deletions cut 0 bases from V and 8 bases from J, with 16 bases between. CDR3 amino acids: CASSYSIAGARGYTF. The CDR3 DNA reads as TGTGCCAGCAGTTACTCGATTGCCGGGGCGCGGGGCTACACCTTC.

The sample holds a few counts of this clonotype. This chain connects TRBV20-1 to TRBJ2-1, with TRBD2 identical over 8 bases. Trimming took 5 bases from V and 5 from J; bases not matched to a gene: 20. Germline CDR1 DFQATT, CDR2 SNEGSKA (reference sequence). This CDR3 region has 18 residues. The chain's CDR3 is CSAPRTAGGPAGNNEQFF. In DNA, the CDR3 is TGCAGTGCTCCTCGTACCGCGGGAGGCCCCGCAGGTAACAATGAGCAGTTCTTC.

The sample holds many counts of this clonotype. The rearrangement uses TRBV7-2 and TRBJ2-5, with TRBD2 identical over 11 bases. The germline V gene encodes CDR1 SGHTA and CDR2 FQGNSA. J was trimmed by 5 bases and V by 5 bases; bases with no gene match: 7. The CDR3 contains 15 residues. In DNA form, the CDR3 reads TGTGCCAGCAGCCCGTCACTAGCGGGGGTGGAGACCCAGTACTTC. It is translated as CASSPSLAGVETQYF.